The 16 T cell receptor beta chains listed next were all sequenced from one sample in a study of beta chain features in type 1 diabetes. The study reverse transcribed the entire isolated RNA, so it sequenced expressed TCRB transcripts. Only in-frame clones appear in the TCRdb table, and some are missing; sequencing was by immunoSEQ multiplex PCR. Altogether nearly 250,000 clones are present, roughly 70% being singletons, with the ten largest covering 0.053%. The sequenced sample was naive CD4+ T cells from blood. The receptors come from a man in his thirties or forties in good health.

This chain links TRBV30 with TRBJ1-1; D unclear. Germline V gene sequence: CDR1 GTSNPN, CDR2 SVGIG (reference sequence). The CDR3 contains 15 residues. The V gene lost 4 bases and the J gene lost 2 bases, with 17 bases spanning the gap. Here the CDR3 reads CAWTQPGRFNTEAFF. The CDR3 nucleotides read TGTGCCTGGACCCAACCCGGACGGTTTAACACTGAAGCTTTCTTT.

There are a few counts of this clone. The rearrangement links TRBV19 to TRBJ2-1; 9 nucleotides agree with TRBD2. The CDR3 extends over 13 amino acids. CDR1 and CDR2 (germline): LNHDA, SQIVND (reference sequence). The trim removed 7 bases at V and 8 bases at J, leaving 6 bases unmatched. CDR3 coding DNA: TGTGCCAGTACCCAGCGGGGGGTCGATGAGCAGTTCTTC. It codes for CASTQRGVDEQFF.

This rearrangement joins TRBV11-1 to TRBJ2-2, with D hard to call. CDR1 and CDR2 from the germline V gene are SGHAT and FQDESV (reference sequence). Trimming pared 5 bases from V and 5 bases from J, leaving 9 bases between. CDR3 size: 13 residues. CDR3 region: CASSPTLTGELFF. CDR3 DNA: TGTGCCAGCAGCCCTACTCTTACCGGGGAGCTGTTTTTT. The full variable domain, rest sourced from reference TRBV11-1 and TRBJ2-2, is EAEVAQSPRYKITEKSQAVAFWCDPISGHATLYWYRQILGQGPELLVQFQDESVVDDSQLPKDRFSAERLKGVDSTLKIQPAELGDSAMYLCASSPTLTGELFFGEGSRLTVL.

The chain employs TRBV29-1 and TRBJ2-1, with 10 bases identical to TRBD1. J lost 10 bases, V lost 4 bases, and 13 bases had no gene match. The CDR3 runs 15 residues. Germline-derived CDR1 and CDR2 are SQVTM and ANQGSEA. The CDR3 protein is CSVASGGTGAREQFF. As DNA, the CDR3 is TGCAGCGTTGCTAGTGGGGGGACAGGGGCCCGGGAGCAGTTCTTC.

Note on this clone: This CDR3 is also generated by other DNA sequences in the sample. V gene TRBV30 combines with J gene TRBJ2-3; D may correspond to TRBD1 or TRBD2 (5 bases each). Trimming removed 5 bases from V and 1 base from J, with 7 bases in between. The CDR3 spans 12 residues. Germline CDR1 reads GTSNPN; CDR2 reads SVGIG (reference sequence). CDR3 loop: CAWGGGTDTQYF. Here the CDR3 DNA reads TGTGCCTGGGGGGGTGGCACAGATACGCAGTATTTT. Full variable domain (remainder filled in from reference TRBV30 and TRBJ2-3): SQTIHQWPATLVQPVGSPLSLECTVEGTSNPNLYWYRQAAGRGLQLLFYSVGIGQISSEVPQNLSASRPQDRQFILSSKKLLLSDSGFYLCAWGGGTDTQYFGPGTRLTVL.

The chain has TRBV29-1 and TRBJ2-3; D uncertain. In germline, CDR1 is SQVTM, CDR2 ANQGSEA. The V gene lost 3 bases and the J gene lost 6 bases, with 10 bases spanning the gap. CDR3 length equals 12 residues. The chain's CDR3 is CSVDEGDDTQYF. DNA for the CDR3: TGCAGCGTTGACGAAGGAGACGATACGCAGTATTTT.

The rearrangement joins TRBV9 to TRBJ2-7; 7 bases are a match to TRBD2. Looked up from germline, CDR1 is SGDLS and CDR2 is YYNGEE. With V trimmed by 0 bases and J by 7 bases, 10 bases remained unmatched. The CDR3 sequence is 15 residues long. CDR3 bases: TGTGCCAGCAGCGTAGAGGAGGGAGGGCACTTTGAGCAGTACTTC. This codes for CASSVEEGGHFEQYF. The whole variable domain, filled in from reference TRBV9 and TRBJ2-7, reads DSGVTQTPKHLITATGQRVTLRCSPRSGDLSVYWYQQSLDQGLQFLIQYYNGEERAKGNILERFSAQQFPDLHSELNLSSLELGDSALYFCASSVEEGGHFEQYFGPGTRLTVT.

The chain links TRBV29-1 to TRBJ1-1; no firm D call. CDR3 length: 11 residues. Germline V gene sequence: CDR1 SQVTM, CDR2 ANQGSEA. V gave up 5 bases and J gave up 1 base, with 5 bases separating them. Here the CDR3 reads CSVKQNTEAFF. CDR3 DNA sequence: TGCAGCGTTAAGCAGAACACTGAAGCTTTCTTT.

The chain joins TRBV30 to TRBJ2-7; possibly TRBD1 for D (6 bases). Germline loops: CDR1 GTSNPN, CDR2 SVGIG (reference sequence). The CDR3 runs to 15 residues. The V and J ends lost 1 base and 5 bases respectively, with 18 bases between them. This chain's CDR3 is CAWSDPYRVKDEQYF. The CDR3 DNA reads TGTGCCTGGAGTGATCCGTACAGGGTGAAGGACGAGCAGTACTTC.

The chain carries TRBV5-4 and TRBJ2-1, with TRBD2 identical over 10 bases. Germline lookup yields CDR1 SGHNT and CDR2 YYREEE (reference sequence). This CDR3 spans 17 amino acids. Losses at the gene ends were 0 bases for V and 6 bases for J; bases not matched to a gene: 9. CDR3 nucleotides: TGTGCCAGCAGCTTGGCTCGGACTAGCGGACCGGGCAATGAGCAGTTCTTC. Encoded protein: CASSLARTSGPGNEQFF.

This clone came up a few times. The chain uses TRBV6-1 and TRBJ2-5; 8 bases are a match to TRBD2. The ends lost 8 bases at V and 5 bases at J; junction bases unmatched: 10. Germline CDR1 is MNHNS and CDR2 is SASEGT. The CDR3 contains 14 residues. The CDR3 protein is CASSLSGSLETQYF. The CDR3 nucleotides read TGTGCCAGCTCATTGAGCGGGAGTCTGGAGACCCAGTACTTC.

The chain combines TRBV11-2 with TRBJ2-1, with D uncertain. CDR1 and CDR2 (germline): SGHAT, FQNNGV. The CDR3 totals 11 residues. The V end was cut by 5 bases, the J end by 7 bases, with 6 bases between. The CDR3 region is CASSTWNEQFF. The CDR3 DNA reads as TGTGCCAGCAGCACATGGAATGAGCAGTTCTTC.

The rearrangement joins TRBV29-1 to TRBJ1-1; tentatively, D is TRBD1 (5 bases). The germline gives CDR1 SQVTM, CDR2 ANQGSEA. The V end lost 5 bases, the J end lost 0 bases, and 10 bases lay between the germline ends. The CDR3 totals 13 residues. As DNA, the CDR3 is TGCAGCGTTCAGACAGTTATGAACACTGAAGCTTTCTTT. Translation: CSVQTVMNTEAFF.

The chain carries TRBV2 and TRBJ2-3; TRBD1 matches 9 bases. CDR1 is SNHLY, CDR2 FYNNEI, per germline. Germline trimming cut 7 bases from V and 3 bases from J; bases unmatched to any gene: 2. The CDR3 is 13 residues long. The CDR3 coding sequence is TGTGCCAGCACGGGACAGGGAACAGATACGCAGTATTTT. Amino acids: CASTGQGTDTQYF. The variable domain in full, with the rest retrieved from reference TRBV2 and TRBJ2-3, is EPEVTQTPSHQVTQMGQEVILRCVPISNHLYFYWYRQILGQKVEFLVSFYNNEISEKSEIFDDQFSVERPDGSNFTLKIRSTKLEDSAMYFCASTGQGTDTQYFGPGTRLTVL.

The chain combines TRBV7-2 with TRBJ2-3; D not certain. The V gene lost 4 bases and the J gene lost 0 bases, with 5 bases spanning the gap. Germline V gene sequence: CDR1 SGHTA, CDR2 FQGNSA. CDR3 length: 13 residues. The CDR3 is CASSSDSTDTQYF. In DNA, the CDR3 is TGTGCCAGCAGCTCGGATAGCACAGATACGCAGTATTTT. Combining the CDR3 with reference TRBV7-2 and TRBJ2-3 gives the whole variable domain GAGVSQSPSNKVTEKGKDVELRCDPISGHTALYWYRQSLGQGLEFLIYFQGNSAPDKSGLPSDRFSAERTGGSVSTLTIQRTQQEDSAVYLCASSSDSTDTQYFGPGTRLTVL.

V usage is TRBV7-2 and J usage is TRBJ2-3; no definite D call. Germline assignment: CDR1 SGHTA and CDR2 FQGNSA. This CDR3 contains 16 residues. The V end was cut by 5 bases, the J end by 0 bases, with 15 bases between. For the CDR3, the DNA is TGTGCCAGCAGCATTTCCGGGTCGCGAAGCACAGATACGCAGTATTTT. Its translation: CASSISGSRSTDTQYF.